A selection of T cell receptor beta chains follows, all from one sample in a study of cytomegalovirus exposure and HLA in healthy donors. This table comes from immunoSEQ multiplex PCR, and its TCRdb copy is limited to in-frame clones, with some not included. The sample includes some 140,000 clones, 60% to 85% of them seen just once. Specimen: PBMCs. Receptors were obtained from a middle-aged woman in good health and CMV-seronegative. CDR3s include the opening cysteine and the closing phenylalanine or tryptophan. A D gene is named only where the DNA matches it firmly. Expanded clones are given a class, and other clones once, few, many or no size at all.

TRBJ2-3 | TRBV6-5 | - | - | TGTGCCAGCAGTTCTGGGAGAGATACGCAGTATTTT | CASSSGRDTQYF
TRBJ2-7 | TRBV5-1 | - | - | TGCGCCAGCAGCCAGACTGCGCGGAGCTCCTACGAGCAGTACTTC | CASSQTARSSYEQYF
TRBJ2-3 | TRBV6-6 | - | - | TGTGCCAGCACCGCGGTCCTCACGGGGGATACGCAGTATTTT | CASTAVLTGDTQYF
TRBJ2-1 | TRBV6-4 | TRBD2 | - | TGTGCCAGCACAGGGACTAGCGGGAGTAGAGAGCAGTTCTTC | CASTGTSGSREQFF
TRBJ2-1 | TRBV11-3 | TRBD2 | - | TGTGCCAGCAGCTTCGGCCTAGCGGGGGGTTACAATGAGCAGTTCTTC | CASSFGLAGGYNEQFF
TRBJ2-7 | TRBV6-5 | TRBD2 | - | TGTGCCAGCCGACAGGGACTAGCGGTCGAGCAGTACTTC | CASRQGLAVEQYF
TRBJ2-4 | TRBV7-8 | - | - | TGTGCCAGCAGCTCATGGGGGGAGAACATTCAGTACTTC | CASSSWGENIQYF
TRBJ1-1 | TRBV2 | TRBD1 | - | TGTGCCAGCAGGGGACGTATAGGACAGGGCAAGGACACTGAAGCTTTCTTT | CASRGRIGQGKDTEAFF
TRBJ1-6 | TRBV28 | - | - | TGTGCCGGGCAGGGCTATAGTTCACCCCTCCACTTT | CAGQGYSSPLHF
TRBJ2-3 | TRBV19 | - | - | TGTGCCAGTAGACCAGGTGGGTCCTCAGATACGCAGTATTTT | CASRPGGSSDTQYF
TRBJ1-2 | TRBV27 | - | - | TGTGCCAGCAGTTCCACCTTTACAAACTATGGCTACACCTTC | CASSSTFTNYGYTF
TRBJ2-7 | TRBV11-2 | - | - | TGTGCCAGCAGCTTAAGGCAGGCCTACTCCTACGAGCAGTACTTC | CASSLRQAYSYEQYF
TRBJ2-7 | TRBV6-6 | - | - | TGTGCCAGCAGCCCGGGGAATAGGGAGCAGTACTTC | CASSPGNREQYF
TRBJ2-1 | TRBV6-6 | - | few | TGTGCCAGCAGTTACGGGCAGGAATCCTACAATGAGCAGTTCTTC | CASSYGQESYNEQFF
TRBJ2-5 | TRBV5-1 | - | - | TGCGCCAGCAGCTTGGGGGACTCGAACCCAGGAGAGACCCAGTACTTC | CASSLGDSNPGETQYF
TRBJ2-7 | TRBV27 | - | few | TGTGCCAGCAAGTTTGGGAGGGAGCAGTACTTC | CASKFGREQYF
TRBJ1-1 | TRBV5-4 | - | - | - | CASSWGTGSGAVDFF
TRBJ2-7 | TRBV29-1 | TRBD2 | - | TGCAGCGTTGCTAGCGGGACTCCCGGCGAGCAGTACTTC | CSVASGTPGEQYF
TRBJ1-1 | TRBV21-1 | - | - | TGTGCCAGCAGCAAAGCGCTTTACGGGACAGGGGGCACTGAAGCTTTCTTT | CASSKALYGTGGTEAFF
TRBJ2-1 | TRBV27 | TRBD2 | - | TGTGCCAGCAGTTTGCGGTATAGCGGGAGGGACCTCTACAATGAGCAGTTCTTC | CASSLRYSGRDLYNEQFF
TRBJ2-2 | TRBV5-6 | TRBD1 | few | TGTGCCAGCAGCTCGACAGGGGGCAACGGGGAGCTGTTTTTT | CASSSTGGNGELFF
TRBJ1-3 | TRBV5-1 | - | - | TGCGCCAGCAGCGGCGAGGGTCTGACAGGCCGAAACACCATATATTTT | CASSGEGLTGRNTIYF
TRBJ2-7 | TRBV5-1 | - | - | TGCGCCAGCAGCTTGGCCGGACAGACCTACGAGCAGTACTTC | CASSLAGQTYEQYF
TRBJ2-5 | TRBV13 | - | once | TGTGCCAGCAGCCCGGGAAACGGAGAGACCCAGTACTTC | CASSPGNGETQYF
TRBJ2-7 | TRBV10-3 | - | - | TGTGCCATCAGGCAGACCTACGAGCAGTACTTC | CAIRQTYEQYF
TRBJ1-6 | TRBV7-9 | TRBD1 | - | TGTGCCAGCAGCTTAGGGGGACAGTCTCGCGTGGATAATTCACCCCTCCACTTT | CASSLGGQSRVDNSPLHF
TRBJ2-7 | TRBV6-5 | - | - | TGTGCCAGCAGTTACTCGTTTGCAGGGGTCTACGAGCAGTACTTC | CASSYSFAGVYEQYF
TRBJ1-4 | TRBV15 | TRBD1 | - | TGTGCCACTCGCTCCCTCCGGGACAGGGCACTCGAAAAACTGTTTTTT | CATRSLRDRALEKLFF
TRBJ1-4 | TRBV2 | TRBD1 | - | TGTGCCAGCAGCCCAGGGGGTGGCGAAAAACTGTTTTTT | CASSPGGGEKLFF
TRBJ2-5 | TRBV28 | TRBD2 | - | TGTGCCAGCAATAAGCGGGGGGGCGGCGAGACCCAGTACTTC | CASNKRGGGETQYF
TRBJ2-3 | TRBV10-3 | - | - | TGTGCCATCAGCCCACAGGACCCAGATACGCAGTATTTT | CAISPQDPDTQYF
TRBJ2-3 | TRBV18 | TRBD2 | few | TGTGCCAGCTCACTTATCTCGCGGGGGAGCACAGATACGCAGTATTTT | CASSLISRGSTDTQYF
TRBJ1-2 | TRBV6-5 | - | - | TGTGCCAGCACAGGGGAATATGGCTACACCTTC | CASTGEYGYTF
TRBJ2-2 | TRBV6-4 | - | - | TGTGCCAGCAGTGTTAGCAGCACCGGGGAGCTGTTTTTT | CASSVSSTGELFF
TRBJ2-1 | TRBV4-1 | TRBD2 | - | TGCGCCAGCAGCCAAGACAAGGGGAGGGATGAGCAGTTCTTC | CASSQDKGRDEQFF
TRBJ2-3 | TRBV30 | - | - | TGTGCCTGGAGTCAACAGGGCTCCCATACGCAGTATTTT | CAWSQQGSHTQYF